This T cell receptor beta chain was captured by sequencing in a study of T cell responses to AZD1222 COVID-19 vaccine. Concerning this clone itself: What it recognizes is unknown.

V lost 4 bases, J lost 2 bases, and 6 bases stayed unmatched. The CDR3 spans 15 residues. The germline V gene has CDR1 SGHVS and CDR2 FNYEAQ. Profiled with immunoSEQ multiplex PCR; TCRdb holds only in-frame clones, not every one. The sample holds about 130,000 clones; about 90% are singletons and the top ten take over 6.5%. General observations from the study: The donors showed a predominance of white British ancestry and of females, with possible underestimation of clonal diversity.

This sequence joins TRBV7-6 and TRBJ2-5; 8 bases are a match to TRBD2. Sequencing was performed on peripheral blood, taken on day 0 of AZD1222 vaccination. The TCR sequence derives from an adult in good health. The CDR3 spells CASSSSAGVQETQYF. The CDR3 region has the DNA TGTGCCAGCAGCTCCTCAGCGGGAGTACAAGAGACCCAGTACTTC. The complete variable domain, with remaining parts taken from reference TRBV7-6 and TRBJ2-5, reads GAGVSQSPRYKVTKRGQDVALRCDPISGHVSLYWYRQALGQGPEFLTYFNYEAQQDKSGLPNDRFSAERPEGSISTLTIQRTEQRDSAMYRCASSSSAGVQETQYFGPGTRLLVL.